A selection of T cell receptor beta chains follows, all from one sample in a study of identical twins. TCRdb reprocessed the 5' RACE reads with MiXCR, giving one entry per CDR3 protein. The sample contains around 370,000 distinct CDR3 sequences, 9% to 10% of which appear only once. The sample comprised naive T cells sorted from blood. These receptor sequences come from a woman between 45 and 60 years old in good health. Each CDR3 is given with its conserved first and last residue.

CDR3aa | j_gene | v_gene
CASSVDYGQDTEAFF | TRBJ1-1 | TRBV9
CASSPRDRNNQPQHF | TRBJ1-5 | TRBV4-1
CSAQLDGRADTQYF | TRBJ2-3 | TRBV29-1
CASSEGQGSEKLFF | TRBJ1-4 | TRBV4-1
CASRRQSLSTDTQYF | TRBJ2-3 | TRBV12-3/TRBV12-4
CASSDGCEQYF | TRBJ2-7 | TRBV25-1
CASSSTFQGTEDSGANVLTF | TRBJ2-6 | TRBV7-6
CASSHPGGEQFF | TRBJ2-1 | TRBV12-3/TRBV12-4
CASSHPTDTQYF | TRBJ2-3 | TRBV3-1
CASSPRFTSGRAYNEQFF | TRBJ2-1 | TRBV7-9
CAMPGTGPYEQFF | TRBJ2-1 | TRBV7-9
CSVDGTGIRETQYF | TRBJ2-5 | TRBV29-1